This T cell receptor beta chain originates from a study of shared clonotypes between healthy human individuals (TCRdb year 2020). Notes on the research overall: The cohort included three men and a couple of women between 18 and 49 years of age. For each donor, three plates each were used for CD4 naive and CD4 memory, two plates were used for CD8 naive, and one plate was used for CD8 memory. To estimate repertoire size and how much clonotypes are shared between individuals, the study performed deep sequencing of blood TCR repertoires from about five healthy adults. To increase sequencing depth and limit assay-specific biases, different laboratories used diverse techniques to prepare libraries and sequence TCR repertoires. Per donor, leukapheresis produced somewhere between about 0.8 and 9 billion PBMCs. Study-wide findings and limitations: About 5% of naive CD4, 3.5% of naive CD8, 2.3% of memory CD4, and 0.4% of memory CD8 clonotypes were shared across a few donors. Sampling was restricted to blood, and TCR repertoires in tissues likely differ from the TCR repertoires found in blood. Pairwise subsampling indicated that sequencing depth was expected to affect the degree of clonotype sharing among donors. Clonotypes shared by all four sorted-subset donors showed higher generation probabilities than non-shared clonotypes. Because the study included only a small number of donors, the genetic and exposure-history diversity represented was limited. Naive subsets generally had larger estimated clonotype richness than memory subsets did. Incomplete sequencing was indicated by rarefaction of sorted-subset datasets, despite the large sequencing depth.

To note about this clone: Its antigen remains unidentified. No much larger clone exists at a distance of one base, and base qualities are not known.

Using the deep immunoSEQ assay, TCR CDR3 regions were amplified from genomic DNA by multiplex PCR. Extracted genomic DNA from each cell subset was spread evenly across all wells of several immunoSEQ 96-well plates, with each plate serving as a replicate. For sorted subsets, each replicate PCR was loaded with around 200 ng genomic DNA, equivalent to about 30,000 T cell genomes. Purified libraries were measured with a Qubit 3.0 fluorometer, size-checked on a Bioanalyzer 2100, and measured again with the KAPA Library Quantification kit. A separate single-read 150-cycle Illumina NextSeq 550 flow cell was used to sequence each immunoSEQ 96-well plate. The published analysis was carried out like this. Because the immunoSEQ output included only junctional sequences and no quality scores, the filtering could not be the same as the filtering used for full-length reads. To assign V/J genes and CDR3, sequences were annotated against IMGT germline references using PyIR, a Python wrapper for IgBLAST v1.9. Reads were filtered out if the reads had weak V/J assignments (E-value above 1e-6), no CDR3, stop codons, out-of-frame junctions, or ambiguous translated residues. V3J clonotypes were defined as sequences sharing the same inferred V gene, J gene, and CDR3 amino acid sequence. The percentage overlap between two repertoires was calculated by dividing the number of shared unique clonotypes by the size of the smaller repertoire. Richness of each repertoire was evaluated using RTK rarefaction, the Chao1 estimator, and Recon v2.1 estimates of unobserved clonotypes. OLGA was used to compute generation probabilities for all TCRbeta clonotypes that the gDNA method yielded from a handful of donors. The table was pulled from immuneACCESS by TCRdb, which kept in-frame rearrangements only. Such tables lose some clones; where checked, under half of the loss comes from unresolved V genes, and the rest has no known cause. Clonal size and the V and J genes are those of that table, whereas D and trimming came from the DNA. This sample has 2 million to 2.5 million clones in its table, and about 95% of those were observed once. 1% to 1.3% of the sample belongs to the ten largest clones.

CD8 naive samples consisted of CD45RO-negative cells that were positively selected for CCR7, yielding a CD45RA+CCR7+ population without TemRA cells. Donors were healthy HIV-negative adults with no recently reported acute infections or vaccinations. Only Caucasian adults living in Nashville, Tennessee, USA were represented among the donors. Blood was obtained by leukapheresis, after which PBMCs were separated by Ficoll-Histopaque density gradient centrifugation and cryopreserved in liquid nitrogen vapor phase. Analytical flow cytometry was used to check the purity and quantity of every magnetically sorted T cell population. Genomic DNA was isolated from every sorted fraction and measured by UV absorbance on a Nanodrop 2000c. This clonotype originated in a man in his late teens or twenties in good health. Sequencing was performed on naive CD8+ T cells sorted from blood. This sample's cell subset or site label indicates: CD45RA+CCR7+.

The sequenced DNA is TGTGCCAGCAGACGCCAACCGTCCTCAGCCAAAAACATTCAGTACTTC. Its protein is CASRRQPSSAKNIQYF. The V gene is TRBV21-1 and the J gene is TRBJ2-4. TRBV21-1 is a pseudogene segment. The CDR3 covers 16 residues, taking in both the cysteine and the phenylalanine. Solely the CDR3 DNA is kept, with 48 bases framed from the first base.